This passage covers 14 T cell receptor beta chains from one sample sequenced in a study of Ad26.COV2.S vaccination and SARS-CoV-2 variants. TCRdb keeps only in-frame clones here, not all; method: immunoSEQ multiplex PCR. The data hold around 300,000 clones, with roughly nine tenths observed a single time. Noted treatment: around 19 received Ad26.COV2.S at low or high dose, single or two shots; roughly 5 received placebo; per-sample allocation not given. Day 63 after the first vaccine or placebo injection was the time point for sampling. Sequenced here: peripheral blood, sampled in a trial of Ad26.COV2.S vaccine versus placebo. These receptors originate from a person between 18 and 60 years old who received the Ad26.COV2.S COVID-19 vaccine or a placebo.

The chain recombines TRBV2 with TRBJ1-2; no clear D gene. The CDR3 sequence is 12 residues long. The germline V gene has CDR1 SNHLY and CDR2 FYNNEI. Between the trimmed V and J ends, which lost 4 bases and 7 bases, there was a span of 10 bases. The CDR3 loop is CASSVGLGGYTF. Here the CDR3 DNA reads TGTGCCAGCAGTGTGGGGTTGGGTGGCTACACCTTC.

The V and J genes are TRBV19 and TRBJ2-6; D gene uncertain. V gave up 1 base and J gave up 1 base, with 8 bases separating them. The CDR3 has 16 residues. Per germline, CDR1 LNHDA and CDR2 SQIVND (reference sequence). The CDR3 protein is CASSIVYPSGANVLTF. DNA for the CDR3: TGTGCCAGTAGTATAGTTTACCCATCTGGGGCCAACGTCCTGACTTTC.

This chain uses TRBV3-1 (or the pseudogene TRBV3-2) with TRBJ2-3, with TRBD2 identical over 9 bases. This CDR3 comprises 15 residues. The germline CDR1 and CDR2 sequences are LGHDT and YNNKEL (reference sequence). The trim removed 4 bases at V and 2 bases at J, leaving 4 bases unmatched. The CDR3 DNA is TGTGCCAGCAGCCTTTTAGCGGGAGCCACAGATACGCAGTATTTT. This translates into CASSLLAGATDTQYF.

The chain employs TRBV9 and TRBJ2-1; D gene uncertain. Germline V lookup: CDR1 SGDLS, CDR2 YYNGEE. V was trimmed by 4 bases and J by 7 bases, leaving 15 bases between them. This CDR3 region has 14 residues. The CDR3 sequence is CASSPRGVFNEQFF. DNA of the CDR3: TGTGCCAGCAGCCCCAGAGGAGTTTTTAATGAGCAGTTCTTC.

The DNA of the CDR3 is TGCGCCAGCAGCCTTTCCAGCGAGGGTGGCTCGGACGAGCAGTACTTC. Translation: CASSLSSEGGSDEQYF. V usage is TRBV4-3 and J usage is TRBJ2-7; weak D call: TRBD2 (5 bases). The CDR3 is 16 amino acids. Per the germline V gene, CDR1 is LGHNA and CDR2 is YSLEER. V was trimmed by 4 bases and J by 5 bases, leaving 21 bases between them.

The rearrangement links TRBV29-1 to TRBJ2-3; D unresolved. The V gene lost 4 bases and the J gene lost 1 base, with 6 bases spanning the gap. Germline CDR1 is SQVTM and CDR2 is ANQGSEA. CDR3 length: 12 residues. For the CDR3, the DNA is TGCAGCGTTGTACGGGGCACAGATACGCAGTATTTT. Encoded protein: CSVVRGTDTQYF.

The table lists this clone with a count of one. V and J are TRBV10-3 and TRBJ2-5, with TRBD2 matching 9 bases. The CDR3 spans 17 residues. Unmatched junction bases numbered 11, after V lost 2 bases and J lost 4 bases. Germline assignment: CDR1 ENHRY and CDR2 SYGVKD. The CDR3 is CAISEPHPSGARETQYF. As DNA, the CDR3 is TGTGCCATCAGTGAGCCACATCCTAGCGGGGCCCGAGAGACCCAGTACTTC.

The chain has TRBV6-7 and TRBJ2-7; 11 bases match TRBD1. TRBV6-7 is treated as an ORF (open reading frame) with a function not yet certain. CDR3 length equals 15 residues. V lost 2 bases, J lost 2 bases, and 2 bases stayed unmatched. This CDR3 is CASSYGTGGTYEQYF. For the CDR3, the DNA is TGTGCCAGCAGTTACGGGACAGGGGGGACCTACGAGCAGTACTTC.

The chain joins TRBV9 to TRBJ1-2, with 8 bases fitting TRBD1. The CDR3 totals 13 residues. V gave up 3 bases and J gave up 4 bases; unmatched junction bases: 2. Per the germline V gene, CDR1 is SGDLS and CDR2 is YYNGEE. The CDR3 bases are TGTGCCAGCAGCGCGGGACAGGTCTATGGCTACACCTTC. It is translated as CASSAGQVYGYTF.

The gene calls are TRBV20-1 and TRBJ2-1; D remains unclear. CDR3 size: 11 residues. The germline V gene encodes CDR1 DFQATT and CDR2 SNEGSKA (reference sequence). The V gene lost 8 bases and the J gene lost 9 bases, with 14 bases spanning the gap. CDR3: CSTSGGPEQFF. DNA for the CDR3: TGCAGTACGTCCGGCGGACCTGAGCAGTTCTTC.

This clone was observed a few times. This CDR3 is CASSQDWNSFGPLAFF. The CDR3 coding sequence is TGCGCCAGCAGCCAAGATTGGAACAGTTTTGGGCCGTTGGCTTTCTTT. This chain links TRBV4-3 with TRBJ1-1, with unresolved D. Trimming removed 0 bases at V and 11 bases at J, with 22 bases between. This CDR3 contains 16 residues. Germline-derived CDR1 and CDR2 are LGHNA and YSLEER.

The genes are TRBV5-1 and TRBJ1-1; no clear D gene. From germline, CDR1 is SGHRS and CDR2 YFSETQ. The CDR3 runs 14 residues. Trimming removed 4 bases from V and 5 bases from J, with 15 bases in between. In nucleotides, the CDR3 is TGCGCCAGCAGCCCTAACCAACTGTGGACTGAAGCTTTCTTT. The encoded protein is CASSPNQLWTEAFF. The full variable domain, in which reference TRBV5-1 and TRBJ1-1 provide the parts outside the CDR3, is KAGVTQTPRYLIKTRGQQVTLSCSPISGHRSVSWYQQTPGQGLQFLFEYFSETQRNKGNFPGRFSGRQFSNSRSEMNVSTLELGDSALYLCASSPNQLWTEAFFGQGTRLTVV.

The chain links TRBV15 to TRBJ1-4, with D possibly being TRBD1 (5 bases). The length of the CDR3 is 15 residues. The germline gives CDR1 LNHNV, CDR2 YYDKDF (reference sequence). V was cut by 4 bases and J by 12 bases, with 21 bases left in between. The CDR3 protein is CATSTEGTLSLQLFF. The CDR3, as DNA: TGTGCCACCAGCACAGAAGGGACTTTGAGTTTGCAACTGTTTTTT.

The chain recombines TRBV25-1 with TRBJ2-7; the D is unclear. Trimming stripped 10 bases from V and 4 bases from J, with 8 bases between. This CDR3 is 10 amino acids long. In germline, CDR1 is MGHDK, CDR2 SYGVNS. CDR3 residues: CATTKYEQYV. In DNA, the CDR3 is TGTGCCACCACAAAGTACGAGCAGTACGTC.